The rows below give T cell receptor beta chains drawn from one sample of a study of T cells in Graves' hyperthyroidism and ophthalmopathy. TCRdb re-derived calls from the multiplex PCR reads in MiXCR, one entry per CDR3 protein. The sample contains hundreds of thousands of distinct CDR3 sequences, approximately 40% of which appear only once. The sample consisted of blood. The origin of the receptors is a woman in her 40s with Graves' hyperthyroidism. Both conserved end residues are part of each CDR3. The order of the fields is V gene, J gene, D gene, clone size, CDR3 protein, CDR3 DNA. A D gene is named only where the DNA matches it firmly. The listing skips clone size in some rows; elsewhere it reads once, few, many or a size class.

V gene: TRBV28; J gene: TRBJ2-7; D gene: -; clone size: few; CDR3 protein: CASSAGFDEQYF; CDR3 DNA: TGTGCCAGCAGTGCAGGATTTGACGAGCAGTACTTC
V gene: TRBV12-3/TRBV12-4; J gene: TRBJ2-7; D gene: -; clone size: many; CDR3 protein: CASSFWSLGFPYEQYF; CDR3 DNA: TGTGCCAGCAGTTTTTGGTCATTGGGGTTCCCCTACGAGCAGTACTTC
V gene: TRBV5-6; J gene: TRBJ2-7; D gene: -; clone size: many; CDR3 protein: CASSFGSVYEQYF; CDR3 DNA: TGTGCCAGCAGCTTTGGCTCCGTCTACGAGCAGTACTTC
V gene: TRBV24-1; J gene: TRBJ2-7; D gene: -; clone size: many; CDR3 protein: CATSDWDGYEQYF; CDR3 DNA: TGTGCCACCAGTGATTGGGACGGCTACGAGCAGTACTTC
V gene: TRBV29-1; J gene: TRBJ1-5; D gene: -; clone size: many; CDR3 protein: CSVECREPTYYSNQPQHF; CDR3 DNA: TGCAGCGTTGAATGCCGAGAACCTACTTATTATAGCAATCAGCCCCAGCATTTT
V gene: TRBV20-1; J gene: TRBJ2-2; D gene: -; clone size: -; CDR3 protein: CSARGGELFF; CDR3 DNA: TGCAGTGCTAGAGGAGGGGAGCTGTTTTTT
V gene: TRBV7-9; J gene: TRBJ1-5; D gene: TRBD1; clone size: -; CDR3 protein: CASSQVLDRVPQPQHF; CDR3 DNA: TGTGCCAGCAGCCAAGTTCTGGACAGGGTCCCCCAGCCCCAGCATTTT
V gene: TRBV10-3; J gene: TRBJ2-2; D gene: -; clone size: -; CDR3 protein: CASLSGTANTGELFF; CDR3 DNA: TGTGCCAGCCTCTCGGGGACCGCGAACACCGGGGAGCTGTTTTTT
V gene: TRBV11-2; J gene: TRBJ1-1; D gene: -; clone size: -; CDR3 protein: CASSQRDRGLNTEAFF; CDR3 DNA: TGTGCCAGCAGCCAAAGGGACCGCGGATTGAACACTGAAGCTTTCTTT
V gene: TRBV6-5; J gene: TRBJ2-5; D gene: TRBD2; clone size: -; CDR3 protein: CASRSVGSSGSETQYF; CDR3 DNA: TGTGCCAGCAGGAGCGTTGGATCTAGCGGGAGTGAGACCCAGTACTTC
V gene: TRBV7-2; J gene: TRBJ2-7; D gene: -; clone size: -; CDR3 protein: CASSLPGTTGEQHF; CDR3 DNA: TGTGCCAGCAGCCTACCCGGGACAACTGGCGAGCAGCACTTC
V gene: TRBV7-9; J gene: TRBJ2-2; D gene: TRBD1; clone size: few; CDR3 protein: CASSPQGDGELFF; CDR3 DNA: TGTGCCAGCAGTCCACAGGGGGACGGGGAGCTGTTTTTT
V gene: TRBV12-3/TRBV12-4; J gene: TRBJ2-7; D gene: TRBD1; clone size: few; CDR3 protein: CASSIQGLFAYEQYF; CDR3 DNA: TGTGCCAGCAGCATACAGGGGCTTTTTGCCTACGAGCAGTACTTC
V gene: TRBV10-3; J gene: TRBJ2-6; D gene: TRBD2; clone size: -; CDR3 protein: CAIGRGDNVLTF; CDR3 DNA: TGTGCCATCGGGCGGGGGGATAACGTCCTGACTTTC
V gene: TRBV10-2; J gene: TRBJ1-5; D gene: -; clone size: many; CDR3 protein: CASSDGRGRTAAGQPQHF; CDR3 DNA: TGCGCCAGCAGTGACGGGCGGGGCCGTACCGCTGCGGGGCAGCCCCAGCATTTT
V gene: TRBV6-5; J gene: TRBJ1-1; D gene: -; clone size: -; CDR3 protein: CASTKRLNTEAFF; CDR3 DNA: TGTGCCAGCACTAAACGGTTGAACACTGAAGCTTTCTTT
V gene: TRBV20-1; J gene: TRBJ2-5; D gene: -; clone size: many; CDR3 protein: CSASLEGRETQYF; CDR3 DNA: TGCAGTGCTAGTTTGGAGGGTCGGGAGACCCAGTACTTC
V gene: TRBV25-1; J gene: TRBJ1-2; D gene: -; clone size: many; CDR3 protein: CASSRGGGGYTF; CDR3 DNA: TGTGCCAGCAGCCGAGGGGGAGGTGGCTACACCTTC
V gene: TRBV19; J gene: TRBJ1-1; D gene: -; clone size: -; CDR3 protein: CASSIPGMNTEAFF; CDR3 DNA: TGTGCCAGTAGTATTCCGGGCATGAACACTGAAGCTTTCTTT
V gene: TRBV2; J gene: TRBJ1-2; D gene: TRBD1; clone size: once; CDR3 protein: CASSPSDPTGGRSYTF; CDR3 DNA: TGTGCCAGCAGTCCATCCGACCCGACAGGGGGGAGGAGCTACACCTTC
V gene: TRBV5-6; J gene: TRBJ2-7; D gene: TRBD1; clone size: few; CDR3 protein: CASSFGTGGLVQYF; CDR3 DNA: TGTGCCAGCAGCTTCGGGACAGGTGGGTTGGTGCAGTACTTC
V gene: TRBV7-2; J gene: TRBJ1-2; D gene: -; clone size: many; CDR3 protein: CASSPSEGPNYGYTF; CDR3 DNA: TGTGCCAGCAGCCCATCTGAGGGGCCTAACTATGGCTACACCTTC
V gene: TRBV5-8; J gene: TRBJ1-2; D gene: -; clone size: many; CDR3 protein: CASSLVGSGGYTF; CDR3 DNA: TGTGCCAGCAGCTTGGTCGGGTCTGGAGGCTACACCTTC
V gene: TRBV10-2; J gene: TRBJ2-7; D gene: -; clone size: many; CDR3 protein: CAISRGDEQYF; CDR3 DNA: TGCGCCATTTCGAGGGGGGACGAGCAGTACTTC
V gene: TRBV6-6; J gene: TRBJ2-2; D gene: -; clone size: -; CDR3 protein: CASSDKTGELFF; CDR3 DNA: TGTGCCAGCAGTGACAAAACCGGGGAGCTGTTTTTT
V gene: TRBV10-2; J gene: TRBJ1-2; D gene: -; clone size: -; CDR3 protein: CASSQDGQNYGYTF; CDR3 DNA: TGCGCCAGCAGCCAAGATGGACAGAACTATGGCTACACCTTC
V gene: TRBV2; J gene: TRBJ1-5; D gene: TRBD1; clone size: few; CDR3 protein: CASSDGTGGSQPQHF; CDR3 DNA: TGTGCCAGCAGTGATGGGACAGGGGGCAGTCAGCCCCAGCATTTT
V gene: TRBV7-9; J gene: TRBJ1-4; D gene: TRBD1; clone size: -; CDR3 protein: CASSRTRDSDEKLFF; CDR3 DNA: TGTGCCAGCAGCCGAACCCGGGACAGCGATGAAAAACTGTTTTTT
V gene: TRBV27; J gene: TRBJ2-5; D gene: -; clone size: -; CDR3 protein: CASSPETVSTQYF; CDR3 DNA: TGTGCCAGCAGTCCAGAGACGGTCTCGACCCAGTACTTC
V gene: TRBV6-6; J gene: TRBJ1-2; D gene: -; clone size: -; CDR3 protein: CASIARDPYYGYTF; CDR3 DNA: TGTGCCAGCATCGCTCGTGATCCTTACTATGGCTACACCTTC
V gene: TRBV10-1; J gene: TRBJ1-2; D gene: -; clone size: many; CDR3 protein: CASSKRDGNYGYTF; CDR3 DNA: TGCGCCAGCAGTAAAAGGGACGGAAACTATGGCTACACCTTC
V gene: TRBV7-9; J gene: TRBJ1-6; D gene: -; clone size: once; CDR3 protein: CASSLTTGINSPLHF; CDR3 DNA: TGTGCCAGCAGCTTAACCACGGGGATCAATTCACCCCTCCACTTT
V gene: TRBV3-1; J gene: TRBJ1-2; D gene: -; clone size: -; CDR3 protein: CASSQGQGVLYGYTF; CDR3 DNA: TGTGCCAGCAGCCAAGGGCAAGGGGTGCTCTACGGCTACACCTTC
V gene: TRBV4-3; J gene: TRBJ2-5; D gene: TRBD2; clone size: many; CDR3 protein: CASSLSGTSGQETQYF; CDR3 DNA: TGCGCCAGCAGCCTGTCCGGGACTAGCGGCCAAGAGACCCAGTACTTC
V gene: TRBV2; J gene: TRBJ2-5; D gene: TRBD2; clone size: -; CDR3 protein: CASGTIEKTQYF; CDR3 DNA: TGTGCCAGCGGGACTATCGAGAAGACCCAGTACTTC
V gene: TRBV29-1; J gene: TRBJ1-2; D gene: -; clone size: many; CDR3 protein: CSVEAGPVYGYTF; CDR3 DNA: TGCAGCGTTGAGGCAGGGCCAGTCTATGGCTACACCTTC
V gene: TRBV12-3/TRBV12-4; J gene: TRBJ2-2; D gene: -; clone size: -; CDR3 protein: CASNKGANTGELFF; CDR3 DNA: TGTGCCAGCAACAAGGGCGCGAACACCGGGGAGCTGTTTTTT
V gene: TRBV15; J gene: TRBJ1-1; D gene: -; clone size: -; CDR3 protein: CATSRSDRRTTEAFF; CDR3 DNA: TGTGCCACCAGCAGATCTGACAGGAGGACCACTGAAGCTTTCTTT
V gene: TRBV2; J gene: TRBJ2-7; D gene: -; clone size: many; CDR3 protein: CASGMPGVSVEQYF; CDR3 DNA: TGTGCCAGCGGTATGCCGGGAGTTTCGGTCGAGCAGTACTTC
V gene: TRBV15; J gene: TRBJ1-1; D gene: -; clone size: many; CDR3 protein: CATSQGWDTEAFF; CDR3 DNA: TGTGCCACCAGCCAGGGGTGGGACACTGAAGCTTTCTTT
V gene: TRBV6-1; J gene: TRBJ2-7; D gene: -; clone size: -; CDR3 protein: CASREFGDLEQYF; CDR3 DNA: TGTGCCAGCAGAGAGTTCGGGGACTTAGAGCAGTACTTC
V gene: TRBV29-1; J gene: TRBJ2-1; D gene: -; clone size: few; CDR3 protein: CSVYALYNEQFF; CDR3 DNA: TGCAGCGTTTATGCCCTTTACAATGAGCAGTTCTTC
V gene: TRBV2; J gene: TRBJ2-7; D gene: -; clone size: -; CDR3 protein: CASSPGGEFEQYF; CDR3 DNA: TGTGCCAGCTCACCAGGAGGGGAGTTCGAGCAGTACTTC
V gene: TRBV19; J gene: TRBJ1-5; D gene: -; clone size: few; CDR3 protein: CASSMGMYSNQPQHF; CDR3 DNA: TGTGCCAGTAGTATGGGGATGTATAGCAATCAGCCCCAGCATTTT
V gene: TRBV29-1; J gene: TRBJ2-7; D gene: -; clone size: many; CDR3 protein: CSVVWQAAYEQYF; CDR3 DNA: TGCAGCGTTGTATGGCAGGCAGCCTACGAGCAGTACTTC
V gene: TRBV5-1; J gene: TRBJ1-1; D gene: -; clone size: few; CDR3 protein: CASSFGSLGGLSEAFF; CDR3 DNA: TGTGCCAGCAGTTTTGGTTCGTTGGGGGGCTTGTCTGAAGCTTTCTTT
V gene: TRBV4-3; J gene: TRBJ2-7; D gene: TRBD2; clone size: few; CDR3 protein: CASSQGSGRSYEQYF; CDR3 DNA: TGCGCCAGCAGCCAAGGTAGCGGGAGGTCCTACGAGCAGTACTTC
V gene: TRBV20-1; J gene: TRBJ1-4; D gene: TRBD1; clone size: few; CDR3 protein: CSARWTGINEKLFF; CDR3 DNA: TGCAGTGCTCGGTGGACAGGAATAAATGAAAAACTGTTTTTT
V gene: TRBV19; J gene: TRBJ1-2; D gene: -; clone size: few; CDR3 protein: CASSPLGGLGYTF; CDR3 DNA: TGTGCCAGTAGCCCCCTCGGGGGGCTTGGCTACACCTTC
V gene: TRBV11-2; J gene: TRBJ1-1; D gene: -; clone size: few; CDR3 protein: CASSFRGCTEAFF; CDR3 DNA: TGTGCCAGCAGCTTCAGGGGCTGCACTGAAGCTTTCTTT
V gene: TRBV19; J gene: TRBJ1-2; D gene: -; clone size: -; CDR3 protein: CASAEGLHGGYTF; CDR3 DNA: TGTGCCAGCGCCGAGGGGTTGCATGGGGGCTACACCTTC
V gene: TRBV30; J gene: TRBJ2-7; D gene: -; clone size: few; CDR3 protein: CAWRGRQGTYEQYF; CDR3 DNA: TGTGCCTGGAGGGGGCGGCAGGGAACCTACGAGCAGTACTTC
V gene: TRBV19; J gene: TRBJ1-4; D gene: -; clone size: few; CDR3 protein: CASSINGKLFF; CDR3 DNA: TGTGCCAGTAGTATTAACGGAAAACTGTTTTTT
V gene: TRBV6-6; J gene: TRBJ1-6; D gene: TRBD1; clone size: -; CDR3 protein: CASSPGGRMSPLHF; CDR3 DNA: TGTGCCAGCAGTCCAGGGGGCCGAATGTCACCCCTCCACTTT